The 21 T cell receptor beta chains given below trace back to one sample, sequenced in a study of T cell repertoires in cytomegalovirus infection. MiXCR was run by TCRdb on the reads, yielding one entry per CDR3 protein. The sample includes some 280,000 distinct CDR3 sequences, roughly an eighth of them seen just once. Material for sequencing was PBMCs. The receptors stem from a human donor in good health (CMV status not recorded). Some clones in this sample may be carry-over from other donors' samples.

The V and J genes are TRBV20-1 and TRBJ2-1; the match to TRBD1 covers 8 bases. In germline, CDR1 is DFQATT, CDR2 SNEGSKA (reference sequence). The trim removed 3 bases at V and 7 bases at J, leaving 20 bases unmatched. This CDR3 is built from 18 residues. The CDR3 loop is CSASSAGGLPTPANEQFF. The CDR3 DNA reads as TGCAGTGCTAGTTCGGCAGGGGGCCTTCCTACCCCTGCTAATGAGCAGTTCTTC.

This clonotype was counted many times. V and J are TRBV12-3 or TRBV12-4 and TRBJ1-1; no clear D. This CDR3 comprises 12 residues. Trimming took off 2 bases at V and 5 bases at J, with 6 bases between the two ends. The CDR3 coding sequence is TGTGCCAGCAGTTTAAGTAGGACTGAAGCTTTCTTT. Residues: CASSLSRTEAFF.

This rearrangement joins TRBV20-1 to TRBJ1-6; D gene ambiguous. The CDR3 loop spans 11 amino acids. The germline CDR1 and CDR2 sequences are DFQATT and SNEGSKA (reference sequence). Deletions cut 4 bases from V and 14 bases from J, with 12 bases between. DNA for the CDR3: TGCAGTGCTACCTACGAGTTTACCCTCCACTTT. Translating it yields CSATYEFTLHF.

The chain recombines TRBV9 with TRBJ2-7, with TRBD2 matching over 8 bases. This CDR3 region has 16 residues. J lost 6 bases, V lost 2 bases, and 13 bases had no gene match. Germline-derived CDR1 and CDR2 are SGDLS and YYNGEE. The CDR3 coding sequence is TGTGCCAGCAGCGTTGGGGTGAGCGGGAGTCCGGCCGAGCAGTACTTC. Translating it yields CASSVGVSGSPAEQYF.

The rearrangement joins TRBV9 to TRBJ2-1, with 7 bases that match TRBD2. Germline loops: CDR1 SGDLS, CDR2 YYNGEE. The CDR3 has 15 amino acids. Losses at the gene ends were 2 bases for V and 7 bases for J; bases not matched to a gene: 9. The CDR3 loop reads CASSVRSGGVNEQFF. DNA of the CDR3: TGTGCCAGCAGCGTTAGGAGTGGGGGGGTTAATGAGCAGTTCTTC.

This clonotype appeared many times. The V and J genes are TRBV6-1 and TRBJ1-5; the D gene is possibly TRBD1 (6 bases). The CDR3 has 15 residues. V lost 5 bases and J 2 bases, leaving 13 bases between the germline ends. Germline values: CDR1 MNHNS, CDR2 SASEGT. In DNA, the CDR3 is TGTGCCAGCAGTACCGGGGCAGGGGGCAATCAGCCCCAGCATTTT. Translated: CASSTGAGGNQPQHF.

This clonotype has a count of ten or more. The chain joins TRBV7-2 to TRBJ1-5; D remains unclear. The germline V gene encodes CDR1 SGHTA and CDR2 FQGNSA. This CDR3 is 13 amino acids long. Trimming left V 5 bases short and J 3 bases short, with 8 bases between. In DNA, the CDR3 is TGTGCCAGCAGCCCTCGGCTCAATCAGCCCCAGCATTTT. It codes for CASSPRLNQPQHF. The complete variable domain, with remaining parts taken from reference TRBV7-2 and TRBJ1-5, reads GAGVSQSPSNKVTEKGKDVELRCDPISGHTALYWYRQSLGQGLEFLIYFQGNSAPDKSGLPSDRFSAERTGGSVSTLTIQRTQQEDSAVYLCASSPRLNQPQHFGDGTRLSIL.

The sample holds many counts of this clonotype. The V gene is TRBV20-1, the J gene TRBJ1-1, with 7 positions matching TRBD1. Per the germline V gene, CDR1 is DFQATT and CDR2 is SNEGSKA (reference sequence). J lost 4 bases, V lost 6 bases, and 11 bases had no gene match. The CDR3 consists of 14 residues. The CDR3 loop is CSAAGTASSTEAFF. CDR3 DNA sequence: TGCAGTGCCGCCGGGACAGCTTCTAGCACTGAAGCTTTCTTT.

This clonotype was seen a handful of times. One end of the junction is discordant with germline, which a read error may explain. The chain has TRBV7-7 and TRBJ2-6; 12 bases are a match to TRBD2. Per the germline V gene, CDR1 is SSHAT and CDR2 is FNYEAQ (reference sequence). The CDR3 covers 18 residues. The CDR3 region is CASSPGLAGSAGANVLTF. Here the CDR3 DNA reads TGTGCTAGCAGCCCGGGACTAGCGGGTAGCGCTGGGGCCAACGTCCTGACTTTC.

This clonotype was observed a few times. V and J are TRBV20-1 and TRBJ2-1; a weak D match, TRBD2 (6 bases). This CDR3 region has 12 residues. Germline-derived CDR1 and CDR2 are DFQATT and SNEGSKA (reference sequence). Trimming left V 6 bases short and J 2 bases short, with 8 bases between. The CDR3 is CSAPGAYNEQFF. The CDR3 nucleotides are TGCAGTGCCCCGGGAGCCTACAATGAGCAGTTCTTC.

The chain couples TRBV12-3 or TRBV12-4 to TRBJ1-4; TRBD1 agrees at 9 bases. V trimming: 5 bases; J trimming: 8 bases; junction bases outside the gene matches: 6. This CDR3 region has 14 residues. DNA for the CDR3: TGTGCCAGCAGTCCGGGACAGGGATGGGAAAAACTGTTTTTT. Its translation is CASSPGQGWEKLFF.

Note on this clonotype: With a much larger clone just one base away, this may be a read error. The chain employs TRBV15 and TRBJ2-1, with 7 bases fitting TRBD2. The V segment lost 8 bases and the J segment 8 bases; nucleotides outside the gene matches: 15. Germline V gives CDR1 LNHNV, CDR2 YYDKDF (reference sequence). The CDR3 length is 15 residues. CDR3 in amino acids: CATCQARGGSDEQFF. The CDR3 region has the DNA TGTGCCACCTGCCAGGCACGGGGCGGGAGCGATGAGCAGTTCTTC.

The chain is built from TRBV7-9 and TRBJ2-5; 9 nucleotides align to TRBD2. Germline V lookup: CDR1 SEHNR, CDR2 FQNEAQ (reference sequence). CDR3 length: 15 amino acids. V lost 5 bases, J lost 0 bases, and 4 bases stayed unmatched. CDR3 sequence: CASSPSGANQETQYF. The CDR3 region has the DNA TGTGCCAGCAGCCCTAGCGGGGCCAACCAAGAGACCCAGTACTTC.

At least ten counts were recorded for this clonotype. The chain joins TRBV10-3 to TRBJ1-1, with D possibly TRBD1 on 5 matching bases. The V gene's germline CDR1 is ENHRY and CDR2 SYGVKD. The CDR3 spans 12 residues. The ends were cut back, 8 bases at V and 2 bases at J, with 9 bases in the middle. The CDR3 DNA reads TGTGCCATCGGGAGGGACAACACTGAAGCTTTCTTT. Translated, it gives CAIGRDNTEAFF.

The chain couples TRBV7-3 to TRBJ2-3, with 8 bases fitting TRBD2. Germline lookup yields CDR1 SGHTA and CDR2 FQGTGA. V lost 1 base, J lost 0 bases, and 6 bases stayed unmatched. This CDR3 region has 17 residues. The CDR3 nucleotides read TGTGCCAGCAGCTTAAATGTGCGGGGGGTAAGCACAGATACGCAGTATTTT. This codes for CASSLNVRGVSTDTQYF.

This clonotype was seen a handful of times. The chain carries TRBV27 and TRBJ2-3, with no clear D. V was shortened by 10 bases and J by 4 bases, with 18 bases between the two germline ends. CDR1 and CDR2 (germline): MNHEY, SMNVEV (reference sequence). The CDR3 has 14 residues. The CDR3 nucleotides are TGTGCCACCACTCGAAAGGGCCCCGCAGATACGCAGTATTTT. As protein: CATTRKGPADTQYF.

This chain connects TRBV18 to TRBJ2-3; D possibly corresponds to TRBD2 (7 bases). The germline V and J ends were trimmed by 4 bases and 1 base, with 15 bases remaining between them. Germline V CDR1 and CDR2: KGHSH, LQKENI. There are 16 residues in the CDR3. CDR3 loop: CASSLSGGGGTDTQYF. The CDR3 DNA sequence: TGTGCCAGCTCACTTTCGGGGGGCGGTGGCACAGATACGCAGTATTTT.

This clonotype has more than one count but fewer than ten. The chain couples TRBV25-1 to TRBJ2-1; no clear D gene. Germline-derived CDR1 and CDR2 are MGHDK and SYGVNS. This CDR3 has 14 residues. V lost 3 bases, J lost 5 bases, and 11 bases lay in between. The CDR3 DNA reads as TGTGCCAGCAGTGATACAGAATTAAACAATGAGCAGTTCTTC. Protein: CASSDTELNNEQFF.

This clonotype has only a few counts. The rearrangement uses TRBV27 and TRBJ2-7, with 9 bases identical to TRBD1. Germline trimming cut 3 bases from V and 2 bases from J; bases unmatched to any gene: 5. Germline CDR1 is MNHEY and CDR2 is SMNVEV (reference sequence). The CDR3 is 15 amino acids. For the CDR3, the DNA is TGTGCCAGCAGTTTGGTGACAGGGGGTCCCTACGAGCAGTACTTC. Residues: CASSLVTGGPYEQYF.

This clonotype was seen more than once but under ten times. This chain's CDR3 is CSVREGTYEQYF. Here the CDR3 DNA reads TGCAGCGTAAGGGAAGGAACCTACGAGCAGTACTTC. V usage is TRBV29-1 and J usage is TRBJ2-7; the D is unclear. There are 12 residues in the CDR3. From germline, CDR1 is SQVTM and CDR2 ANQGSEA. V lost 6 bases and J 2 bases, leaving 11 bases between the germline ends.

The chain links TRBV7-3 to TRBJ2-1; either TRBD1 or TRBD2 may supply D (5 bases each). CDR3 length: 18 residues. Germline CDR1 and CDR2: SGHTA and FQGTGA. V shed 5 bases and J shed 0 bases, with 20 bases lying between them. The CDR3: CASSPWPAGASSYNEQFF. The CDR3 DNA reads as TGTGCCAGCAGCCCTTGGCCAGCCGGGGCCAGCTCCTACAATGAGCAGTTCTTC.